The 25 T cell receptor beta chains below come from one sample, sequenced in a study of T-cell reconstitution after alpha-beta-depleted transplantation in children. A library of TCRbeta sequences, prepared with unique molecular identifiers, was generated. Each CDR3 protein gets one entry after TCRdb re-called the PCR reads with MiXCR. Among about 640,000 distinct CDR3 sequences listed, over 15% were seen once. Sequenced here: PBMCs from the stem cell graft donor, sampled from the stem cell graft. Source of these receptors: a human donor who donated a stem cell graft to a child with acute myeloid leukemia.

This clonotype showed up many times. The J gene is TRBJ2-5, the V gene TRBV29-1; D remains ambiguous. This CDR3 spans 14 amino acids. V was shortened by 4 bases and J by 4 bases, with 16 bases between the two germline ends. The germline CDR1 and CDR2 sequences are SQVTM and ANQGSEA. DNA for the CDR3: TGCAGCGTTGGTGTAGCCTCCAAGTTAGAGACCCAGTACTTC. Protein product: CSVGVASKLETQYF.

This clonotype was counted many times. The genes are TRBV7-2 and TRBJ1-3; the match to TRBD1 covers 10 bases. The ends lost 4 bases at V and 7 bases at J; junction bases unmatched: 4. The CDR3 totals 14 residues. Germline V gives CDR1 SGHTA, CDR2 FQGNSA. The CDR3, as DNA: TGTGCCAGCAGCTCGACAGGGGGCTTGAACACCATATATTTT. Residues: CASSSTGGLNTIYF.

The table lists this clonotype with a few counts. The V call is TRBV21-1, the J call TRBJ2-3; TRBD1 was called by the table and not checked on the DNA. TRBV21-1 is a listed pseudogene. This CDR3 region has 16 residues. CDR3 amino acids: CASSKATGASTDTQYF. DNA of the CDR3: TGTGCCAGCAGCAAAGCGACCGGGGCTAGCACAGATACGCAGTATTTT.

This rearrangement joins TRBV9 to TRBJ1-6; a weak D match, TRBD1 (6 bases). CDR1 and CDR2 (germline): SGDLS, YYNGEE. V was clipped by 10 bases and J by 15 bases, with 26 bases between them. The CDR3 is 14 residues long. CDR3 bases: TGTGCCTCCTCCCGACGGGACACCCGGGATGACCTCCACTTT. This encodes CASSRRDTRDDLHF.

DNA for the CDR3: TGCAGTGCCCAGGGTCGGGGGAACACTGAAGCTTTCTTT. Protein product: CSAQGRGNTEAFF. The genes are TRBV20-1 and TRBJ1-1, with D maybe TRBD1 (5 bases). Trimming left V 6 bases short and J 1 base short, with 12 bases between. This CDR3 is 13 amino acids long. Germline V gene data show CDR1 as DFQATT and CDR2 as SNEGSKA (reference sequence).

V gene TRBV6-5 combines with J gene TRBJ2-1, with 11 bases that match TRBD1. CDR3 length: 16 amino acids. The V gene end was trimmed by 2 bases and the J gene end by 8 bases; junction bases not matched to a gene: 8. The germline gives CDR1 MNHEY, CDR2 SVGAGI. CDR3 protein: CASSYNSGQGVDEQFF. The DNA for the CDR3 is TGTGCCAGCAGTTACAACTCGGGACAGGGGGTGGATGAGCAGTTCTTC.

The chain joins TRBV12-3 or TRBV12-4 to TRBJ2-2; possibly TRBD2 for D (7 bases). The length of the CDR3 is 15 residues. V was shortened by 7 bases and J by 5 bases, with 17 bases between the two germline ends. The CDR3 DNA follows: TGTGCCAGCAATCCCTTAGGGGGGGCAACCGGGGAGCTGTTTTTT. Its protein product is CASNPLGGATGELFF.

The gene calls are TRBV6-6 and TRBJ2-5; D not resolved. Germline V gene lookup returns CDR1 MNHNY and CDR2 SVGAGI (reference sequence). V dropped 2 bases and J dropped 3 bases, with 7 bases sitting between them. The CDR3 contains 13 residues. CDR3 protein: CASSYGPEETQYF. The CDR3 nucleotides read TGTGCCAGCAGTTACGGCCCTGAAGAGACCCAGTACTTC.

This clonotype occurred many times. This sequence joins TRBV20-1 and TRBJ1-5; D is unresolved. Trimming shortened V by 2 bases and J by 3 bases, and 8 bases separated the two germline ends. The length of the CDR3 is 13 residues. Germline V gene data show CDR1 as DFQATT and CDR2 as SNEGSKA (reference sequence). The CDR3 DNA reads TGCAGTGCTAGATTCGGGTCCAATCAGCCCCAGCATTTT. Amino acids: CSARFGSNQPQHF.

J is TRBJ2-5 and V is TRBV12-3 or TRBV12-4; D unclear. The CDR3 has 15 residues. The germline V and J ends were trimmed by 7 bases and 0 bases, with 15 bases remaining between them. CDR3: CASTTPEEYQETQYF. CDR3 nucleotide sequence: TGTGCCAGCACCACGCCCGAGGAGTACCAAGAGACCCAGTACTTC.

The J gene is TRBJ2-3, the V gene TRBV7-6; TRBD2 aligns across 9 bases. This CDR3 contains 17 residues. In germline, CDR1 is SGHVS, CDR2 FNYEAQ. Trimming at V came to 5 bases and at J to 0 bases, leaving 9 bases not matched to a gene. CDR3 nucleotide sequence: TGTGCCAGCAGCCCTTTGGCGAGCGGGGGGAGCACAGATACGCAGTATTTT. Its translation is CASSPLASGGSTDTQYF.

Ten or more counts support this clonotype. This sequence joins TRBV7-2 and TRBJ2-7; 10 bases map to TRBD1. Losses at the gene ends were 5 bases for V and 0 bases for J; bases not matched to a gene: 4. Germline CDR1 and CDR2: SGHTA and FQGNSA. CDR3 length equals 15 residues. The CDR3 bases are TGTGCCAGCAGCCTCGGGACAGGGGACTCCTACGAGCAGTACTTC. Translating gives CASSLGTGDSYEQYF.

V is TRBV5-6 and J is TRBJ2-7; TRBD1 matches at 7 bases. CDR1 SGHDT and CDR2 YYEEEE come from the germline V gene. The CDR3 sequence is 16 residues long. The ends lost 3 bases at V and 5 bases at J; junction bases unmatched: 14. This CDR3 reads CASSSEEGGYIDEQYV. CDR3 bases: TGTGCCAGCAGCTCCGAGGAAGGGGGCTACATCGACGAGCAGTACGTC.

This clonotype was detected many times. The chain uses TRBV20-1 and TRBJ1-3; a possible D gene is TRBD1 (5 bases). This CDR3 contains 15 residues. Trimming pared 0 bases from V and 0 bases from J, leaving 9 bases between. Germline CDR1 is DFQATT and CDR2 is SNEGSKA (reference sequence). CDR3 DNA sequence: TGCAGTGCTAGAGATTGGAGGGGCTCTGGAAACACCATATATTTT. Its protein is CSARDWRGSGNTIYF.

This clonotype was observed at least ten times. V is TRBV13 and J is TRBJ2-2; 9 bases are a match to TRBD1. With V trimmed by 2 bases and J by 4 bases, 8 bases remained unmatched. The CDR3 consists of 17 residues. Germline V CDR1 and CDR2: PRHDT, FYEKMQ (reference sequence). The CDR3 is CASSLTNRGRGTGELFF. CDR3 DNA sequence: TGTGCCAGCAGCTTAACAAACAGGGGGCGCGGCACCGGGGAGCTGTTTTTT.

This clonotype was observed a handful of times. V gene TRBV20-1 combines with J gene TRBJ1-1, with a weak D call TRBD1 (6 bases). The germline CDR1 and CDR2 sequences are DFQATT and SNEGSKA (reference sequence). V dropped 1 base and J dropped 1 base, with 16 bases sitting between them. The CDR3 is made up of 16 amino acids. CDR3 protein: CSARGTPGQRNTEAFF. Written as DNA, the CDR3 is TGCAGTGCTAGAGGGACCCCGGGACAAAGGAACACTGAAGCTTTCTTT.

This clonotype has only a few counts. The V call is TRBV24-1, the J call TRBJ2-1; a weak D match, TRBD1 (5 bases). Looked up from germline, CDR1 is KGHDR and CDR2 is SFDVKD. This CDR3 is built from 13 residues. V was trimmed by 7 bases and J by 3 bases, leaving 9 bases between them. CDR3 DNA sequence: TGTGCCACCAGAGAAGGGGTCTACAATGAGCAGTTCTTC. Translation gives CATREGVYNEQFF.

In this sample, this clonotype turned up many times. V gene TRBV20-1 combines with J gene TRBJ2-3; D may correspond to TRBD1 or TRBD2 (7 bases each). Trimming shortened V by 6 bases and J by 4 bases, and 17 bases separated the two germline ends. CDR3 length: 14 residues. Per the germline V gene, CDR1 is DFQATT and CDR2 is SNEGSKA (reference sequence). The CDR3 protein is CSAHQGGRPDTQYF. The CDR3 nucleotides are TGCAGTGCGCACCAGGGGGGGAGGCCAGATACGCAGTATTTT.

Ten or more counts support this clonotype. The CDR3 DNA reads as TGCAGTGCTAGACAGGGCGTGCAGCCCCAGCATTTT. This encodes CSARQGVQPQHF. The rearrangement uses TRBV20-1 and TRBJ1-5; possibly TRBD1 for D (5 bases). CDR3 size: 12 residues. Germline CDR1 DFQATT, CDR2 SNEGSKA (reference sequence). Deletions cut 2 bases from V and 7 bases from J, with 9 bases between.

As DNA, the CDR3 is TGCGCCAGCAGCTCCCCCCTAGCGGGAAGCACAGATACGCAGTATTTT. Protein: CASSSPLAGSTDTQYF. The chain carries TRBV5-1 and TRBJ2-3, with 9 bases matching TRBD2. Germline V gene sequence: CDR1 SGHRS, CDR2 YFSETQ. The CDR3 sequence is 16 residues long. The J segment lost 0 bases and the V segment lost 3 bases, leaving 5 bases of the junction unmatched.

This clonotype has a handful of counts. Written as DNA, the CDR3 is TGTGCAAGTCGCTTAGACAGGAGAGACTACGAGCAGTACGTC. It specifies CASRLDRRDYEQYV. The chain uses TRBV12-2 and TRBJ2-7; TRBD1 reflects the table's D call only, with no check against the DNA. TRBV12-2 is designated a pseudogene. The CDR3 has 14 residues.

The V and J genes are TRBV28 and TRBJ2-1, with 7 positions matching TRBD1. The CDR3 sequence is 16 residues long. V shed 7 bases, J shed 3 bases, and the junction held 12 bases outside the gene matches. Looked up from germline, CDR1 is MDHEN and CDR2 is SYDVKM. In DNA, the CDR3 is TGTGCCAGCACCACCCGGGACAGCTCCCGCTACAATGAGCAGTTCTTC. This encodes CASTTRDSSRYNEQFF.

This clonotype was counted ten times or more. This sequence joins TRBV7-2 and TRBJ1-1; D may be TRBD1 (6 bases). Germline CDR1 SGHTA, CDR2 FQGNSA. This CDR3 has 16 residues. V shed 5 bases and J shed 1 base, with 17 bases lying between them. In DNA form, the CDR3 reads TGTGCCAGCAGCCCCTGGGGGGACAAAACGAACACTGAAGCTTTCTTT. This codes for CASSPWGDKTNTEAFF.

This clonotype qualifies as medium-sized (0.01 to 0.1%). The genes are TRBV20-1 and TRBJ2-2; tentative D call: TRBD2 (6 bases). Trimming removed 7 bases at V and 0 bases at J, with 12 bases between. Germline V gene data show CDR1 as DFQATT and CDR2 as SNEGSKA (reference sequence). This CDR3 comprises 14 residues. The CDR3: CSEAPGANTGELFF. The CDR3, as DNA: TGCAGTGAGGCCCCGGGGGCGAACACCGGGGAGCTGTTTTTT.

The chain has TRBV5-1 and TRBJ2-1; 12 nucleotides align to TRBD2. The CDR3 runs 16 residues. The germline V gene has CDR1 SGHRS and CDR2 YFSETQ. With V trimmed by 5 bases and J by 11 bases, 14 bases remained unmatched. The CDR3: CASSYGTSGSENKQFF. DNA for the CDR3: TGCGCCAGCAGTTACGGGACTAGCGGGTCCGAAAATAAGCAGTTCTTC.